The clone carrying this T cell receptor beta chain was counted a single time. Sequencing was performed with immunoSEQ multiplex PCR; in TCRdb, only in-frame clones are kept and a portion is missing. The table lists over 150,000 clones, over 60% of them singletons. The data were taken from a study of blood T cell repertoires in COVID-19. Study in general: Whether acute or convalescent, the COVID-19 samples came from the United States, Italy and Spain. Nucleic acid was either cDNA or gDNA, and it came from T cells, B-cell-depleted T cells, or PBMCs.

Germline V gene sequence: CDR1 MNHEY, CDR2 SVGAGI. There are 15 residues in the CDR3. Trimming at V came to 0 bases and at J to 4 bases, leaving 5 bases not matched to a gene. Sequencing was carried out using peripheral blood. The origin of this receptor is a man between 60 and 70 years old with acute or convalescent COVID-19. The V gene is TRBV6-5, the J gene TRBJ2-7; 8 bases are a match to TRBD1. CDR3 sequence reads: CASSYSYRGEYEQYF. The CDR3 region has the DNA TGTGCCAGCAGTTACTCCTACAGGGGGGAGTACGAGCAGTACTTC.